The TCR beta chain described here comes from a study of T cell changes during pregnancy in multiple sclerosis. The V gene's germline CDR1 is LGHNA and CDR2 YSLEER. The CDR3 has 15 residues. The V gene lost 5 bases and the J gene lost 2 bases, with 13 bases spanning the gap. This table comes from immunoSEQ multiplex PCR, and its TCRdb copy is limited to in-frame clones, with some not included. The table lists approximately 99,000 clones, 75% to 95% of them singletons. This specimen consisted of peripheral blood, obtained in the second trimester of pregnancy. The chain couples TRBV4-3 to TRBJ1-3; D is undetermined. The sequence was collected from a female donor in good health, enrolled as a control in a pregnancy study. CDR3 protein: CASSSFGFAGNTIYF. In DNA form, the CDR3 reads TGCGCCAGCAGCTCGTTTGGCTTTGCTGGAAACACCATATATTTT.